This TCR beta chain was sequenced during a study of OX40 agonist ivuxolimab in advanced cancers. Study details: Each dose-escalation patient presented with hepatocellular carcinoma, melanoma, renal cell or head and neck cancer.

Study results and caveats: Researchers report that CD8+ T cells had, on average, more expanded clones than CD4+.

Generated by immunoSEQ multiplex PCR, the TCRdb table keeps only in-frame clones and is missing some. This sample carries about 67,000 clones, 80% of them seen once, and the ten largest clones take 7% to 9.5%. In regard to this clone: No antigen is known for it.

Sequencing was performed on CD4+ or CD8+ T cells sorted from blood, taken in a trial of the OX40 agonist ivuxolimab. The receptor comes from an adult with an advanced solid tumor such as melanoma, head and neck, liver or kidney cancer.

In DNA, the CDR3 is TGTGCCAGCAGTGGGATAGACAACTACGAGCAGTACGTC. Translated: CASSGIDNYEQYV. The chain uses TRBV2 and TRBJ2-7; D is uncertain. This CDR3 contains 13 residues. Looked up from germline, CDR1 is SNHLY and CDR2 is FYNNEI. V was cut by 4 bases and J by 3 bases, with 10 bases left in between.